The 27 T cell receptor beta chains given below trace back to one sample, sequenced in a study of CD8+ T cells in alopecia areata (dated by TCRdb to 2016 to 2019). Libraries were constructed by the immunoSEQ multiplex PCR assay. For TCR sequencing, RNA was extracted from every sample and reverse transcribed into cDNA to serve as template. TCRdb carries this immuneACCESS record with in-frame sequences only. Its versions omit some clonotypes, under half of them owing to an unresolved V gene in the studies checked, with the rest unexplained. The sample table holds about 110,000 clones, of which less than 70% were seen once. Approximately 3.6% of the sample belongs to the ten largest clones. The time point label for this specimen denotes: roughly 24 weeks on oral tofacitinib. The treatment or condition label corresponds to: oral pan-JAK inhibitor, 5-10 mg twice daily. The material sequenced was CD4+ T cells sorted from blood, taken at week 24, from a patient treated with tofacitinib. The receptors shown here come from a human donor with alopecia areata.

The chain joins TRBV13 to TRBJ1-2; D is perhaps TRBD1 (6 bases). This CDR3 contains 14 residues. CDR1 is PRHDT, CDR2 FYEKMQ, per germline (reference sequence). V was clipped by 2 bases and J by 4 bases, with 11 bases between them. CDR3 in amino acids: CASSLSGAGYGYTF. The DNA of the CDR3 is TGTGCCAGCAGCTTATCGGGGGCCGGCTATGGCTACACCTTC.

This rearrangement joins TRBV10-2 to TRBJ1-1, with D unresolved. The germline V gene has CDR1 WSHSY and CDR2 SAAADI. With 5 bases removed from V and 1 base from J, the gap between germline ends came to 8 bases. CDR3 length: 13 amino acids. Here the CDR3 DNA reads TGCGCCAGCAGTCGACAAAGGAACACTGAAGCTTTCTTT. It translates to CASSRQRNTEAFF.

The V gene is TRBV4-3, the J gene TRBJ2-2; 7 bases are a match to TRBD2. The J segment lost 3 bases and the V segment lost 1 base, leaving 5 bases of the junction unmatched. Looked up from germline, CDR1 is LGHNA and CDR2 is YSLEER. The CDR3 is made up of 16 amino acids. The DNA for the CDR3 is TGCGCCAGCAGCCAAGGGAGCGGGGTGCACACCGGGGAGCTGTTTTTT. Its translation is CASSQGSGVHTGELFF.

The gene calls are TRBV5-1 and TRBJ2-1, with D perhaps matching TRBD1 (6 bases). Germline loops: CDR1 SGHRS, CDR2 YFSETQ. Deletions cut 4 bases from V and 7 bases from J, with 15 bases between. CDR3 length: 14 residues. CDR3 protein: CASSVTMQGNEQFF. The CDR3 region has the DNA TGCGCCAGCAGCGTCACTATGCAGGGGAATGAGCAGTTCTTC.

The sample holds a few counts of this clone. The chain joins TRBV29-1 to TRBJ1-1, with D tentatively TRBD1 (5 bases). The CDR3 is 14 amino acids. CDR1 is SQVTM, CDR2 ANQGSEA, per germline. V shed 0 bases and J shed 4 bases, with 12 bases lying between them. The DNA of the CDR3 is TGCAGCGTTGAAGAGGTGGGGCTTCGCACTGAAGCTTTCTTT. Amino acid sequence: CSVEEVGLRTEAFF.

This chain connects TRBV30 to TRBJ1-1, with a tentative D call TRBD1 (5 bases). V shed 4 bases and J shed 4 bases, with 13 bases lying between them. Germline V gene sequence: CDR1 GTSNPN, CDR2 SVGIG (reference sequence). This CDR3 spans 13 amino acids. CDR3 amino acids: CAWNNGGPTEAFF. Here the CDR3 DNA reads TGTGCCTGGAACAACGGGGGTCCCACTGAAGCTTTCTTT.

This clone occurred once. Other nucleotide sequences in the sample specify the same CDR3. The chain recombines TRBV7-9 with TRBJ1-5, with D hard to call. The CDR3 has 13 amino acids. Germline V CDR1 and CDR2: SEHNR, FQNEAQ (reference sequence). The V and J ends lost 5 bases and 1 base respectively, with 6 bases between them. CDR3 amino acids: CASSLTSNQPQHF. The CDR3 region has the DNA TGTGCCAGCAGCCTTACGAGCAATCAGCCCCAGCATTTT.

The chain links TRBV29-1 to TRBJ2-4; D is undetermined. The germline gives CDR1 SQVTM, CDR2 ANQGSEA. There are 15 residues in the CDR3. Trimming removed 4 bases from V and 1 base from J, with 14 bases in between. CDR3 protein: CSVASTLRAKNIQYF. CDR3 DNA: TGCAGCGTTGCCAGTACCCTCCGTGCCAAAAACATTCAGTACTTC. The entire variable domain, with the rest obtained from reference TRBV29-1 and TRBJ2-4, is as follows: SAVISQKPSRDICQRGTSLTIQCQVDSQVTMMFWYRQQPGQSLTLIATANQGSEATYESGFVIDKFPISRPNLTFSTLTVSNMSPEDSSIYLCSVASTLRAKNIQYFGAGTRLSVL.

The chain's CDR3 is CAWSRQGANQPQHF. CDR3 nucleotide sequence: TGTGCCTGGAGTCGGCAGGGGGCCAATCAGCCCCAGCATTTT. The V and J genes are TRBV30 and TRBJ1-5; 8 bases map to TRBD1. The trim removed 2 bases at V and 3 bases at J, leaving 3 bases unmatched. The CDR3 extends over 14 amino acids. Germline-derived CDR1 and CDR2 are GTSNPN and SVGIG (reference sequence).

J is TRBJ2-3 and V is TRBV5-1; 11 positions agree with TRBD2. Germline trimming cut 3 bases from V and 2 bases from J; bases unmatched to any gene: 5. This CDR3 is 16 amino acids long. In germline, CDR1 is SGHRS, CDR2 YFSETQ. CDR3 sequence reads: CASSSGTSGYTDTQYF. In DNA form, the CDR3 reads TGCGCCAGCAGCTCCGGGACTAGCGGATACACAGATACGCAGTATTTT.

The chain is built from TRBV5-1 and TRBJ1-1, with a weak D call TRBD1 (6 bases). The CDR3 extends over 13 amino acids. The V end lost 4 bases, the J end lost 11 bases, and 18 bases lay between the germline ends. The germline CDR1 and CDR2 sequences are SGHRS and YFSETQ. CDR3 in DNA: TGCGCCAGCAGCAGCCCCGGGGGCTTGGAGGCTTTCTTT. It specifies CASSSPGGLEAFF.

This sequence joins TRBV19 and TRBJ2-4; D is possibly TRBD1 (5 bases). Trimming cost V 5 bases and J 2 bases, with 13 bases left between them. CDR1 and CDR2 (germline): LNHDA, SQIVND (reference sequence). CDR3 size: 15 residues. The CDR3 region has the DNA TGTGCCAGTAGTCCAACTTCAGGGTCCAAAAACATTCAGTACTTC. This sequence encodes CASSPTSGSKNIQYF. The full variable domain, rest sourced from reference TRBV19 and TRBJ2-4, is DGGITQSPKYLFRKEGQNVTLSCEQNLNHDAMYWYRQDPGQGLRLIYYSQIVNDFQKGDIAEGYSVSREKKESFPLTVTSAQKNPTAFYLCASSPTSGSKNIQYFGAGTRLSVL.

The chain links TRBV7-2 to TRBJ2-3; 9 bases fit TRBD2. Trimming cost V 4 bases and J 3 bases; bases outside gene matches: 17. Germline-derived CDR1 and CDR2 are SGHTA and FQGNSA. This CDR3 has 19 residues. The CDR3 reads CASSWGPGGGADRTDTQYF. The CDR3 DNA sequence: TGTGCCAGCAGCTGGGGCCCTGGCGGGGGGGCGGATAGAACAGATACGCAGTATTTT.

The J gene is TRBJ1-6, the V gene TRBV30, with D possibly matching TRBD1 (5 bases). In germline, CDR1 is GTSNPN, CDR2 SVGIG (reference sequence). Trimming removed 5 bases from V and 4 bases from J, with 18 bases in between. The CDR3 length is 16 residues. The CDR3 region has the DNA TGTGCCTGGGATCTCCCGACAGTCGGTTATAATTCACCCCTCCACTTT. It yields the protein CAWDLPTVGYNSPLHF.

This clone was counted a few times. The chain carries TRBV10-3 and TRBJ2-7, with 13 bases lining up with TRBD2. The V and J ends lost 5 bases and 4 bases, in that order; junction bases with no gene match: 5. The V gene's germline CDR1 is ENHRY and CDR2 SYGVKD. The length of the CDR3 is 15 residues. CDR3 sequence reads: CAISTTSGGTYEQYF. The DNA for the CDR3 is TGTGCCATCAGTACGACTAGCGGGGGGACGTACGAGCAGTACTTC.

This clone was observed a handful of times. This sequence joins TRBV11-2 and TRBJ1-5; D is possibly TRBD1 (6 bases). Germline V gene lookup returns CDR1 SGHAT and CDR2 FQNNGV. Trimming cost V 4 bases and J 15 bases, with 19 bases left between them. The CDR3 length is 13 residues. CDR3 sequence: CASSSGRTALPHF. CDR3 nucleotides: TGTGCCAGCAGCTCCGGTAGGACAGCTTTACCGCATTTT.

The chain employs TRBV2 and TRBJ1-2, with D unresolved. Germline CDR1 and CDR2: SNHLY and FYNNEI. This CDR3 region has 15 residues. The ends were cut back, 6 bases at V and 7 bases at J, with 21 bases in the middle. CDR3 sequence: CASRMEGGSTVGYTF. The CDR3 coding sequence is TGTGCCAGCAGGATGGAGGGTGGGTCGACTGTTGGCTACACCTTC.

The chain uses TRBV29-1 and TRBJ1-1; perhaps TRBD1 as D (5 bases). Germline values: CDR1 SQVTM, CDR2 ANQGSEA. The CDR3 contains 12 residues. V was trimmed by 4 bases and J by 6 bases, leaving 12 bases between them. The CDR3 spells CSVVPQGSEAFF. As DNA, the CDR3 is TGCAGCGTTGTTCCCCAGGGCTCTGAAGCTTTCTTT. Full variable domain (remainder filled in from reference TRBV29-1 and TRBJ1-1): SAVISQKPSRDICQRGTSLTIQCQVDSQVTMMFWYRQQPGQSLTLIATANQGSEATYESGFVIDKFPISRPNLTFSTLTVSNMSPEDSSIYLCSVVPQGSEAFFGQGTRLTVV.

The V gene is TRBV4-2, the J gene TRBJ1-5; a possible D gene is TRBD1 (6 bases). The V end lost 0 bases, the J end lost 7 bases, and 10 bases lay between the germline ends. The CDR3 spans 14 residues. From germline, CDR1 is LGHNA and CDR2 YNFKEQ. The CDR3 region has the DNA TGTGCCAGCAGCCAAGATACAGGGCGGCAGCCCCAGCATTTT. This sequence encodes CASSQDTGRQPQHF.

This sequence joins TRBV30 and TRBJ1-2; D not certain. This CDR3 is built from 11 residues. Germline loops: CDR1 GTSNPN, CDR2 SVGIG (reference sequence). The V gene lost 1 base and the J gene lost 8 bases, with 8 bases spanning the gap. This CDR3 reads CAWSAGRGYTF. The DNA for the CDR3 is TGTGCCTGGAGTGCGGGTAGGGGCTACACCTTC.

The chain combines TRBV4-1 with TRBJ2-5; D uncertain. The germline CDR1 and CDR2 sequences are MGHRA and YSYEKL. Trimming stripped 1 base from V and 7 bases from J, with 13 bases between. There are 14 residues in the CDR3. CDR3 residues: CASSQVLEVGTQYF. The CDR3 DNA reads as TGCGCCAGCAGCCAAGTCCTCGAGGTCGGGACCCAGTACTTC.

This rearrangement joins TRBV10-3 to TRBJ2-6; tentative D call: TRBD2 (5 bases). Germline V gene sequence: CDR1 ENHRY, CDR2 SYGVKD. Trimming shortened V by 9 bases and J by 1 base, and 16 bases separated the two germline ends. The CDR3 runs to 16 residues. This CDR3 is CAIRLQSGSGANVLTF. The DNA of the CDR3 is TGTGCCATACGACTACAGAGTGGTTCTGGGGCCAACGTCCTGACTTTC.

This clone was picked up a small number of times. The rearrangement uses TRBV6-5 and TRBJ1-1; tentative D call: TRBD1 (6 bases). Germline CDR1 is MNHEY and CDR2 is SVGAGI. The CDR3 length is 15 residues. V gave up 5 bases and J gave up 1 base, with 14 bases separating them. CDR3 sequence (DNA): TGTGCCAGCAGTCCTCGGACAGCCCGGAACACTGAAGCTTTCTTT. Amino acids: CASSPRTARNTEAFF.

The CDR3 nucleotides read TGCGCCAGCAGTCGAGAAGTTAGCAATCAGCCCCAGCATTTT. It specifies CASSREVSNQPQHF. The genes are TRBV23-1 and TRBJ1-5, with no clear D. TRBV23-1 is an ORF for which the function is uncertain. With 4 bases removed from V and 0 bases from J, the gap between germline ends came to 7 bases. CDR3 length: 14 residues.

The chain uses TRBV30 and TRBJ1-2, with TRBD1 matching over 7 bases. After removal of 8 bases from V and 0 bases from J, the junction contained 3 bases not matched to a gene. The germline gives CDR1 GTSNPN, CDR2 SVGIG (reference sequence). The CDR3 extends over 12 amino acids. DNA for the CDR3: TGTGCCGGGACAGCACCTAACTATGGCTACACCTTC. Translating it yields CAGTAPNYGYTF.

This rearrangement joins TRBV14 to TRBJ2-5, with D unclear. Trimming pared 4 bases from V and 1 base from J, leaving 10 bases between. Germline CDR1 is SGHDN and CDR2 is FVKESK. CDR3 length: 14 residues. The CDR3: CASSPLSAQETQYF. The DNA for the CDR3 is TGTGCCAGCAGCCCCTTGTCGGCCCAAGAGACCCAGTACTTC.

This clone has just a few counts. This chain uses TRBV2 with TRBJ2-7; the D gene could be TRBD1 or TRBD2 (6 bases each). The germline CDR1 and CDR2 sequences are SNHLY and FYNNEI. The CDR3 covers 15 residues. Trimming stripped 5 bases from V and 1 base from J, with 15 bases between. CDR3 in DNA: TGTGCCAGCAGTATAGTAGGAGGGGGGTCCTACGAGCAGTACTTC. Protein sequence: CASSIVGGGSYEQYF.